The rows below give T cell receptor beta chains drawn from one sample of a study of T-cell memory formation after mild COVID-19. TCRdb independently ran MiXCR on the 5' RACE reads; one entry per CDR3 protein. The table shows 250,000 to 300,000 distinct CDR3 sequences, with 7.5% to 9.5% occurring only once. Sequencing was carried out using PBMCs or a T cell subset sorted from them (not recorded which). Source of these receptors: a man aged 18 to 29 who had mild COVID-19 (a few samples of this study predate the infection). Cell type and time point are not known. Both conserved end residues are part of each CDR3. D genes are given only for firm matches. The size field is filled for only some rows; it gives once, few, many or a size class.

>few|TRBV5-6|-|TRBJ1-1|16
CASLGRAATLFTEAFF
TGTGCCAGCCTCGGCCGGGCAGCCACCCTCTTCACTGAAGCTTTCTTT
>many|TRBV7-2|-|TRBJ1-5|16
CASSVRNSLDKQPQHF
TGTGCCAGCAGCGTAAGAAACAGCCTGGACAAACAGCCCCAGCATTTT
>few|TRBV7-9|-|TRBJ1-1|15
CASSPPPGSRTEAFF
TGTGCCAGCAGCCCGCCGCCTGGAAGTCGGACTGAAGCTTTCTTT
>few|TRBV4-2|-|TRBJ2-3|15
CASSQDWGRTDTQYF
TGTGCCAGCAGCCAAGATTGGGGGCGCACAGATACGCAGTATTTT
>few|TRBV7-9|TRBD1|TRBJ2-1|13
CASRGQGWNEQFF
TGTGCCAGCAGGGGACAGGGGTGGAATGAGCAGTTCTTC
>-|TRBV20-1|-|TRBJ1-5|16
CSAQNLRGRSNQPQHF
TGCAGTGCTCAGAATTTACGGGGCAGGAGCAATCAGCCCCAGCATTTT
>few|TRBV9|TRBD1|TRBJ2-5|17
CASSARDSYSTGETQYF
TGTGCCAGCAGCGCCAGGGACAGCTACTCGACCGGGGAGACCCAGTACTTC
>few|TRBV28|-|TRBJ2-3|14
CASSQDSLRDTQYF
TGTGCCAGCAGTCAGGACAGTCTTCGGGATACGCAGTATTTT
>-|TRBV11-2|-|TRBJ1-2|17
CASSPPASGYPNYGYTF
TGTGCCAGCAGCCCGCCCGCTTCAGGCTATCCCAACTATGGCTACACCTTC
>-|TRBV5-1|TRBD1|TRBJ1-2|15
CASSGGQGSTYGYTF
TGCGCCAGCAGCGGCGGACAGGGTTCCACCTATGGCTACACCTTC
>few|TRBV20-1|-|TRBJ1-2|12
CSAPGLNYGYTF
TGCAGTGCCCCGGGACTGAACTATGGCTACACCTTC
>-|TRBV7-9|-|TRBJ2-1|14
CASSFQRLYNEQFF
TGTGCCAGCAGCTTCCAGCGGCTCTACAATGAGCAGTTCTTC
>few|TRBV20-1|TRBD2|TRBJ2-4|15
CSARRRGALKNIQYF
TGCAGTGCTAGGAGGCGGGGGGCGCTCAAAAACATTCAGTACTTC
>-|TRBV7-8|-|TRBJ1-5|14
CASSKVDSPRPQHF
TGTGCCAGCAGCAAAGTTGACAGTCCACGGCCCCAGCATTTT
>many|TRBV7-2|-|TRBJ2-2|17
CASSAQPGQTNTGELFF
TGTGCCAGCAGCGCACAGCCGGGACAAACGAACACCGGGGAGCTGTTTTTT
>many|TRBV12-3/TRBV12-4|-|TRBJ1-5|14
CASSRDGSNQPQHF
TGTGCCAGCAGTCGGGACGGCAGCAATCAGCCCCAGCATTTT
>many|TRBV4-1|TRBD1|TRBJ1-4|16
CASSQTGTGGNEKLFF
TGCGCCAGCAGCCAGACCGGGACAGGGGGGAATGAAAAACTGTTTTTT
>-|TRBV9|-|TRBJ1-2|12
CASSVSQSGYTF
TGTGCCAGCAGCGTCAGCCAGAGTGGCTACACCTTC
>many|TRBV7-8|TRBD2|TRBJ2-3|16
CASRTLAGGSTDTQYF
TGTGCCAGCAGGACACTAGCGGGGGGGTCCACAGATACGCAGTATTTT
>-|TRBV3-1|-|TRBJ2-2|15
CASSKWDLNTGELFF
TGTGCCAGCAGCAAATGGGACCTCAACACCGGGGAGCTGTTTTTT
>-|TRBV7-2|TRBD1|TRBJ2-7|15
CASSLRGQGAYEQYF
TGTGCCAGCAGCCTCAGGGGACAGGGGGCGTACGAGCAGTACTTC
>many|TRBV18|TRBD1|TRBJ1-5|15
CASSLDRGHQQPQHF
TGTGCCAGCTCACTGGACAGGGGGCATCAACAGCCCCAGCATTTT
>few|TRBV5-1|-|TRBJ2-3|15
CASSLSRGLTDTQYF
TGCGCCAGCAGCTTGTCCAGGGGACTGACAGATACGCAGTATTTT
>few|TRBV14|TRBD2|TRBJ2-7|16
CASSQEKLLAGDEQYF
TGTGCCAGCAGCCAAGAGAAGTTACTGGCGGGGGACGAGCAGTACTTC
>many|TRBV18|-|TRBJ2-3|14
CASSPSRSTDTQYF
TGTGCCAGCAGCCCCTCGCGGAGCACAGATACGCAGTATTTT
>many|TRBV2|TRBD1|TRBJ2-7|14
CASSAGTGAYEQYF
TGTGCCAGCAGTGCCGGGACAGGAGCCTACGAGCAGTACTTC
>few|TRBV9|TRBD1|TRBJ1-2|15
CASRDRTGVGDGYTF
TGTGCCAGCAGAGACCGGACAGGGGTTGGGGATGGCTACACCTTC
>-|TRBV5-1|-|TRBJ1-1|16
CASSLGGRVLNTEAFF
TGCGCCAGCAGCTTGGGGGGACGTGTCCTAAACACTGAAGCTTTCTTT
>-|TRBV4-2|-|TRBJ2-3|17
CASSQAGTPGTTDTQYF
TGTGCCAGCAGCCAAGCAGGTACCCCAGGGACGACAGATACGCAGTATTTT
>-|TRBV4-2|TRBD1|TRBJ2-6|19
CASSTQGRTGETGANVLTF
TGTGCCAGCAGCACCCAAGGCCGGACAGGGGAGACTGGGGCCAACGTCCTGACTTTC
>-|TRBV10-3|TRBD1|TRBJ2-7|14
CAISTGQGLYEQYF
TGTGCCATCAGTACGGGACAGGGACTCTACGAGCAGTACTTC
>-|TRBV5-4|TRBD1|TRBJ1-2|16
CASSSTLGDRDYGYTF
TGTGCCAGCAGCTCAACCCTGGGGGACAGAGACTATGGCTACACCTTC
>many|TRBV11-2|-|TRBJ2-1|13
CASSLGRNNEQFF
TGTGCCAGCAGCTTAGGCCGTAACAATGAGCAGTTCTTC
>-|TRBV5-1|-|TRBJ1-2|14
CASSLDTVGYGYTF
TGCGCCAGCAGCTTGGATACGGTGGGCTATGGCTACACCTTC
>few|TRBV6-5|-|TRBJ2-1|15
CASTKAASSYNEQFF
TGTGCCAGCACCAAAGCGGCTAGCTCCTACAATGAGCAGTTCTTC
>-|TRBV7-8|TRBD2|TRBJ2-5|21
CASSFLQRLAGHNLGGETQYF
TGTGCCAGCAGCTTCCTCCAGAGACTAGCGGGGCACAACCTCGGGGGAGAGACCCAGTACTTC
>few|TRBV20-1|-|TRBJ2-5|14
CSAREGGFQETQYF
TGCAGTGCTAGAGAAGGGGGGTTTCAAGAGACCCAGTACTTC
>many|TRBV5-4|-|TRBJ2-2|14
CASSLEPNTGELFF
TGTGCCAGCAGCTTGGAACCGAACACCGGGGAGCTGTTTTTT
>many|TRBV10-3|-|TRBJ1-6|14
CATSEVRAGSPLHF
TGTGCCACGTCTGAGGTCAGAGCCGGTTCACCCCTCCACTTT
>few|TRBV20-1|-|TRBJ2-7|14
CSARTRGVPYEQYF
TGCAGTGCTCGAACCAGGGGGGTGCCCTACGAGCAGTACTTC
>-|TRBV20-1|-|TRBJ1-5|14
CSARGQDSNQPQHF
TGCAGTGCTAGGGGGCAGGATAGCAATCAGCCCCAGCATTTT
>few|TRBV7-3|-|TRBJ2-5|13
CASSLISQETQYF
TGTGCCAGCAGCCTCATATCCCAAGAGACCCAGTACTTC
>-|TRBV6-1|-|TRBJ2-7|15
CASSFDTALGYEQYF
TGTGCCAGCAGCTTTGACACAGCCTTAGGGTACGAGCAGTACTTC